Following are 22 T cell receptor beta chains from one sample sequenced in a study of Ad26.COV2.S vaccination and SARS-CoV-2 variants. Method: immunoSEQ multiplex PCR; TCRdb's copy keeps in-frame clones and lacks some. The table shows around 450,000 clones, with 75% to 95% occurring only once. The treatment was: about 20 received Ad26.COV2.S at low or high dose, single or two shots; several received placebo; per-sample allocation not given. All samples were drawn on day 63, counting from the first vaccine or placebo injection. Source: peripheral blood, taken in a trial of Ad26.COV2.S vaccine versus placebo. Every receptor here comes from a person between 18 and 65 years old who received the Ad26.COV2.S COVID-19 vaccine or a placebo.

The V and J genes are TRBV7-3 and TRBJ2-1; 10 positions match TRBD2. The CDR3 has 15 residues. The ends lost 4 bases at V and 3 bases at J; junction bases unmatched: 3. From germline, CDR1 is SGHTA and CDR2 FQGTGA. The CDR3 coding sequence is TGTGCCAGCAGCTCTACTAGCGGGGACTACAATGAGCAGTTCTTC. Translation: CASSSTSGDYNEQFF.

This rearrangement joins TRBV24-1 to TRBJ2-5, with TRBD1 matching over 10 bases. CDR3 length: 15 residues. V lost 2 bases, J lost 2 bases, and 1 base stayed unmatched. Germline V gene data show CDR1 as KGHDR and CDR2 as SFDVKD. Here the CDR3 reads CATSDSGQGQETQYF. CDR3 nucleotides: TGTGCCACCAGTGATTCGGGACAGGGGCAAGAGACCCAGTACTTC.

The chain joins TRBV28 to TRBJ2-1; TRBD2 might be the D (6 bases). Trimming removed 2 bases from V and 6 bases from J, with 14 bases in between. Looked up from germline, CDR1 is MDHEN and CDR2 is SYDVKM. The CDR3 consists of 15 residues. CDR3 protein: CASSLGTGVPNEQFF. The DNA of the CDR3 is TGTGCCAGCAGTTTAGGAACGGGAGTTCCCAATGAGCAGTTCTTC. The full variable domain, completed using reference TRBV28 and TRBJ2-1, is DVKVTQSSRYLVKRTGEKVFLECVQDMDHENMFWYRQDPGLGLRLIYFSYDVKMKEKGDIPEGYSVSREKKERFSLILESASTNQTSMYLCASSLGTGVPNEQFFGPGTRLTVL.

This chain connects TRBV30 to TRBJ2-1, with 8 bases aligning to TRBD1. From germline, CDR1 is GTSNPN and CDR2 SVGIG (reference sequence). CDR3 size: 15 residues. The V and J ends lost 4 bases and 3 bases, in that order; junction bases with no gene match: 8. Here the CDR3 reads CAWNDRGRHYNEQFF. The CDR3 region has the DNA TGTGCCTGGAATGACAGGGGACGCCACTACAATGAGCAGTTCTTC.

The chain is built from TRBV10-3 and TRBJ2-1; D is uncertain. In germline, CDR1 is ENHRY, CDR2 SYGVKD. The CDR3 is made up of 13 amino acids. Trimming stripped 0 bases from V and 7 bases from J, with 7 bases between. CDR3 region: CAISESLTNEQFF. In nucleotides, the CDR3 is TGTGCCATCAGTGAGTCCCTAACTAATGAGCAGTTCTTC.

The genes are TRBV11-2 and TRBJ2-7, with unresolved D. CDR3 length equals 16 residues. With 4 bases removed from V and 0 bases from J, the gap between germline ends came to 16 bases. In germline, CDR1 is SGHAT, CDR2 FQNNGV. In DNA form, the CDR3 reads TGTGCCAGCAGCTACACGACTCCTCCTAGCTCCTACGAGCAGTACTTC. Protein sequence: CASSYTTPPSSYEQYF.

V and J are TRBV28 and TRBJ1-5; weak D call: TRBD1 (5 bases). The CDR3 is made up of 18 amino acids. Trimming shortened V by 2 bases and J by 4 bases, and 21 bases separated the two germline ends. Per the germline V gene, CDR1 is MDHEN and CDR2 is SYDVKM. CDR3 region: CASSLDRSNWGPNQPQHF. The DNA of the CDR3 is TGTGCCAGCAGTTTAGACAGAAGTAATTGGGGTCCGAATCAGCCCCAGCATTTT.

The chain joins TRBV7-3 to TRBJ2-3; 11 bases line up with TRBD2. Germline loops: CDR1 SGHTA, CDR2 FQGTGA. With 6 bases clipped from V and 2 bases from J, the junction kept 7 bases outside the gene matches. CDR3 length: 16 residues. CDR3 amino acids: CASRTGTSGDTDTQYF. The CDR3 nucleotides are TGTGCCAGCAGAACCGGGACTAGCGGAGACACAGATACGCAGTATTTT.

This clone was picked up a small number of times. The genes are TRBV29-1 and TRBJ2-1; TRBD2 aligns across 13 bases. Germline loops: CDR1 SQVTM, CDR2 ANQGSEA. V shed 7 bases, J shed 4 bases, and the junction held 7 bases outside the gene matches. The CDR3 has 15 residues. The DNA of the CDR3 is TGCAGCGGTGGCGGGACTAGCGGGGAGTACAATGAGCAGTTCTTC. It yields the protein CSGGGTSGEYNEQFF.

The rearrangement links TRBV3-1 (or the pseudogene TRBV3-2) to TRBJ2-1, with TRBD2 matching over 7 bases. The CDR3 runs 15 residues. Germline CDR1 reads LGHDT; CDR2 reads YNNKEL (reference sequence). V lost 3 bases to trimming and J lost 3 bases; unmatched junction nucleotides: 5. The CDR3 region is CASSQSGGFYNEQFF. Written as DNA, the CDR3 is TGTGCCAGCAGCCAGTCGGGAGGCTTCTACAATGAGCAGTTCTTC.

The rearrangement uses TRBV6-2 or TRBV6-3 and TRBJ2-2, with a possible D match to TRBD1 (6 bases). The V and J ends lost 6 bases and 8 bases respectively, with 22 bases between them. This CDR3 has 16 residues. Germline CDR1 is MNHEY and CDR2 is SVGEGT. CDR3 in amino acids: CASSSITQGKVGELFF. The CDR3 DNA is TGTGCCAGCAGCTCGATAACCCAGGGGAAAGTAGGGGAGCTGTTTTTT.

J is TRBJ2-7 and V is TRBV21-1; TRBD1, the table's D call, lacks a check against the DNA. TRBV21-1 is labeled a pseudogene. This CDR3 has 16 amino acids. CDR3 region: CASSSQEGQVVCEQYF. The CDR3 DNA reads TGTGCCAGCAGCTCCCAGGAGGGACAGGTCGTATGCGAGCAGTACTTC.

On this clone: The junction differs from germline at one of its ends, possibly a read error. V gene TRBV12-3 or TRBV12-4 combines with J gene TRBJ2-5; D ambiguous. The CDR3 runs to 12 residues. The CDR3 is CASSLAQEAQYF. In DNA, the CDR3 is TGTGCCAGCAGTTTAGCGCAAGAGGCCCAGTACTTC.

The rearrangement uses TRBV5-6 and TRBJ2-7; 10 bases fit TRBD1. CDR3 length: 16 residues. V shed 7 bases and J 2 bases; nucleotides not matched to a gene: 12. The germline V gene encodes CDR1 SGHDT and CDR2 YYEEEE. CDR3 residues: CASDQSGTGAPYEQYF. CDR3 bases: TGTGCCAGCGATCAATCCGGGACAGGGGCTCCCTACGAGCAGTACTTC.

This clone has a single count. For the CDR3, the DNA is TGTGCCAGCAGCCAAGTACGACTAGAGGAGACCCAGTACTTC. Translated, it gives CASSQVRLEETQYF. This rearrangement joins TRBV3-1 (or the pseudogene TRBV3-2) to TRBJ2-5; TRBD2 is a possible D gene (6 bases). This CDR3 comprises 14 residues. V was cut by 1 base and J by 5 bases, with 11 bases left in between. Germline-derived CDR1 and CDR2 are LGHDT and YNNKEL (reference sequence).

The chain is built from TRBV11-3 and TRBJ2-3, with 10 bases identical to TRBD1. Germline V gene lookup returns CDR1 SGHNT and CDR2 YENEEA. The CDR3 is 16 residues long. The trim removed 5 bases at V and 1 base at J, leaving 6 bases unmatched. CDR3 in amino acids: CASSVGTGEGTDTQYF. DNA for the CDR3: TGTGCCAGCAGCGTCGGGACAGGGGAGGGCACAGATACGCAGTATTTT. Complete variable domain (other parts from reference TRBV11-3 and TRBJ2-3): EAGVVQSPRYKIIEKKQPVAFWCNPISGHNTLYWYLQNLGQGPELLIRYENEEAVDDSQLPKDRFSAERLKGVDSTLKIQPAELGDSAVYLCASSVGTGEGTDTQYFGPGTRLTVL.

The chain is built from TRBV5-6 and TRBJ1-2, with D possibly TRBD1 on 6 matching bases. The V end was cut by 6 bases, the J end by 7 bases, with 16 bases between. Germline CDR1 is SGHDT and CDR2 is YYEEEE. This CDR3 comprises 13 residues. The CDR3 spells CASTPGRGAGYTF. For the CDR3, the DNA is TGTGCCAGCACCCCGGGGAGGGGGGCTGGCTACACCTTC. The whole variable domain, filled in from reference TRBV5-6 and TRBJ1-2, reads DAGVTQSPTHLIKTRGQQVTLRCSPKSGHDTVSWYQQALGQGPQFIFQYYEEEERQRGNFPDRFSGHQFPNYSSELNVNALLLGDSALYLCASTPGRGAGYTFGSGTRLTVV.

The chain is built from TRBV3-1 (or the pseudogene TRBV3-2) and TRBJ2-5; the D call may be TRBD1 or TRBD2 (5 bases each). The germline V gene encodes CDR1 LGHDT and CDR2 YNNKEL (reference sequence). The CDR3 is 15 amino acids. The V end was cut by 2 bases, the J end by 7 bases, with 17 bases between. For the CDR3, the DNA is TGTGCCAGCAGCCAATACCTCGAGGGGATTGGGACCCAGTACTTC. It is translated as CASSQYLEGIGTQYF.

This chain uses TRBV30 with TRBJ2-3; no clear D. Trimming pared 4 bases from V and 6 bases from J, leaving 11 bases between. This CDR3 is 12 amino acids long. Germline CDR1 reads GTSNPN; CDR2 reads SVGIG (reference sequence). The CDR3 DNA is TGTGCCTGGACGAAGTCCCTGGATACGCAGTATTTT. This translates into CAWTKSLDTQYF.

The rearrangement joins TRBV7-2 to TRBJ2-1; D is undetermined. CDR3 size: 14 residues. CDR1 is SGHTA and CDR2 is FQGNSA in the germline V gene. The ends were cut back, 6 bases at V and 4 bases at J, with 13 bases in the middle. CDR3 DNA: TGTGCCAGCAGTGGTGACTTTTTATACAATGAGCAGTTCTTC. Translated: CASSGDFLYNEQFF.

This chain joins TRBV27 and TRBJ2-7, with D possibly matching TRBD2 (7 bases). The germline V and J ends were trimmed by 2 bases and 3 bases, with 14 bases remaining between them. The CDR3 consists of 15 residues. CDR1 and CDR2 from the germline V gene are MNHEY and SMNVEV (reference sequence). The chain's CDR3 is CASSLIGGGGYEQYF. In nucleotides, the CDR3 is TGTGCCAGCAGTTTAATCGGGGGAGGGGGCTACGAGCAGTACTTC.

This clone appeared a single time. DNA for the CDR3: TGTGCCAGCTGCAGGGATGCCTTTCAGCCCCAGCATTTT. This sequence encodes CASCRDAFQPQHF. The J gene is TRBJ1-5, the V gene TRBV7-2; D possibly corresponds to TRBD1 (5 bases). Trimming left V 8 bases short and J 6 bases short, with 14 bases between. Per germline, CDR1 SGHTA and CDR2 FQGNSA. CDR3 length: 13 amino acids.